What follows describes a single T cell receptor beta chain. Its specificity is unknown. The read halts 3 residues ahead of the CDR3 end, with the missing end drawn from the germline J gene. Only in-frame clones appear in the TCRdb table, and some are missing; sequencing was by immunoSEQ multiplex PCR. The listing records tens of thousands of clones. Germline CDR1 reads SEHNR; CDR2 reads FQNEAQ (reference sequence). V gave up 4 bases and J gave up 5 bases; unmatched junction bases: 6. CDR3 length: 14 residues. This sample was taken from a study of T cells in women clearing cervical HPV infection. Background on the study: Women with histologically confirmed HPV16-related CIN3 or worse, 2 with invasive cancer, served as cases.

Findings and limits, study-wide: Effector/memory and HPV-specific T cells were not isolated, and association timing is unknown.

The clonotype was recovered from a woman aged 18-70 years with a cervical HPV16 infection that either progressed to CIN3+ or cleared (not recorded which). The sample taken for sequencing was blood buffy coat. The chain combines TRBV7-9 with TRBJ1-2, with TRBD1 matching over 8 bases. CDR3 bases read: TGTGCCAGCAGCTCCACAGGGGGAAGGTATGGC. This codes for CASSSTGGRYG. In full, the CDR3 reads CASSSTGGRYGYTF.